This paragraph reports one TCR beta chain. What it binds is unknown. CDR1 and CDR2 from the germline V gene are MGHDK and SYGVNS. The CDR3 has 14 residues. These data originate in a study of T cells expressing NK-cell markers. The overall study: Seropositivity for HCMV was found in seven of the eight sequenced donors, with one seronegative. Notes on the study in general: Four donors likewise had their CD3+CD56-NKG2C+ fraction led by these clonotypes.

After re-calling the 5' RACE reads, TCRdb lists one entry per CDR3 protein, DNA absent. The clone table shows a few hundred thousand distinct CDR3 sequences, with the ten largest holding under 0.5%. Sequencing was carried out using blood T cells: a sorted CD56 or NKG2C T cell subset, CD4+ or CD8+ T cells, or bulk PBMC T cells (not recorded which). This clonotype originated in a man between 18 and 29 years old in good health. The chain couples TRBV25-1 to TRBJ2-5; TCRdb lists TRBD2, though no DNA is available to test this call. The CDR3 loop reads CASSELRDLETQYF.